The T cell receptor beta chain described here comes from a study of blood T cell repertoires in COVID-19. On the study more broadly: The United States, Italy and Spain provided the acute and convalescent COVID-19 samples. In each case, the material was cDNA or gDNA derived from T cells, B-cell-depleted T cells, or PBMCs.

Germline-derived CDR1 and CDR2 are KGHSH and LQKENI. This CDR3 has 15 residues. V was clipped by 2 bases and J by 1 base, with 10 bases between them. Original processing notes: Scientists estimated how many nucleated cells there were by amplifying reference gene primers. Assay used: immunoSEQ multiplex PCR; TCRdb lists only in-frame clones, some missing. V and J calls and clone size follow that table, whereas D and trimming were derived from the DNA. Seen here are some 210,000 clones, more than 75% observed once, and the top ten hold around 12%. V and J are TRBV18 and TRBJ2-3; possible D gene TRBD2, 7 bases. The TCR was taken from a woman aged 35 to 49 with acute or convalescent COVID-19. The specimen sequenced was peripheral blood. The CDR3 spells CASSPGGAGTDTQYF. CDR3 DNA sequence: TGTGCCAGCTCACCAGGGGGGGCCGGCACAGATACGCAGTATTTT.